Presented here are 23 T cell receptor beta chains from one specimen sequenced in a study of graft-versus-host responses after intestinal transplantation. Their cognate antigens are unknown. The table came from immunoSEQ multiplex PCR; TCRdb's copy has only in-frame clones and leaves some out. The table shows 75,000 to 95,000 clones, with about 93% occurring only once. The source material was unstimulated CD8+ T cells sorted from spleen or lymph node cells, sampled before intestinal transplant. These TCRs come from a human donor who received an intestinal transplant.

This clone showed up just a few times. The V call is TRBV6-1, the J call TRBJ1-1; D call uncertain. V lost 1 base, J lost 1 base, and 4 bases lay in between. CDR1 and CDR2 (germline): MNHNS, SASEGT. CDR3 length: 13 amino acids. The CDR3 sequence: CASSEGANTEAFF. The DNA for the CDR3 is TGTGCCAGCAGTGAAGGGGCGAACACTGAAGCTTTCTTT.

This clone was counted a few times. The chain joins TRBV7-6 to TRBJ2-1; 16 bases line up with TRBD2. J was trimmed by 10 bases and V by 5 bases; bases with no gene match: 14. The germline CDR1 and CDR2 sequences are SGHVS and FNYEAQ. This CDR3 is 18 amino acids long. The CDR3 bases are TGTGCCAGCAGCCCCGACTCGGGACTAGCGGGGGGGCTGGGGGAGCAGTTCTTC. This encodes CASSPDSGLAGGLGEQFF.

This clone was observed a single time. The chain couples TRBV27 to TRBJ1-1, with D tentatively TRBD1 (5 bases). CDR1 is MNHEY and CDR2 is SMNVEV in the germline V gene (reference sequence). Trimming left V 2 bases short and J 5 bases short, with 15 bases between. The CDR3 extends over 15 amino acids. The DNA of the CDR3 is TGTGCCAGCAGTTTAATTGTTCCAGGGTATACTGAAGCTTTCTTT. Protein product: CASSLIVPGYTEAFF.

The V gene is TRBV6-5, the J gene TRBJ2-2, with D possibly TRBD1 on 5 matching bases. From germline, CDR1 is MNHEY and CDR2 SVGAGI. This CDR3 has 16 amino acids. V was shortened by 2 bases and J by 2 bases, with 12 bases between the two germline ends. Here the CDR3 reads CASSYATTVNTGELFF. The DNA of the CDR3 is TGTGCCAGCAGTTACGCCACGACAGTTAACACCGGGGAGCTGTTTTTT.

This chain uses TRBV5-1 with TRBJ2-7; possible D gene TRBD1, 6 bases. The CDR3 loop spans 15 amino acids. The V end lost 4 bases, the J end lost 3 bases, and 17 bases lay between the germline ends. In germline, CDR1 is SGHRS, CDR2 YFSETQ. The CDR3, as DNA: TGCGCCAGCAGCCCAAACCCGGACAGCATCTACGAGCAGTACTTC. It specifies CASSPNPDSIYEQYF.

Points on this clone: Different DNA sequences within this sample yield the same CDR3. The J gene is TRBJ1-1, the V gene TRBV4-3; 8 bases are a match to TRBD1. After removal of 0 bases from V and 1 base from J, the junction contained 4 bases not matched to a gene. CDR1 and CDR2 from the germline V gene are LGHNA and YSLEER. The length of the CDR3 is 16 residues. The CDR3 DNA reads TGCGCCAGCAGCCAAGATAGGACAGGGAAGAACACTGAAGCTTTCTTT. As protein: CASSQDRTGKNTEAFF.

The CDR3 bases are TGTGCCAGCAGCACCATTTCACCCGGGGTTGAGCAGTTCTTC. It encodes CASSTISPGVEQFF. The chain joins TRBV7-2 to TRBJ2-1, with D possibly TRBD2 on 5 matching bases. CDR1 is SGHTA, CDR2 FQGNSA, per germline. Deletions cut 5 bases from V and 9 bases from J, with 17 bases between. The CDR3 has 14 residues.

The chain has TRBV19 and TRBJ2-3; no definite D call. The germline CDR1 and CDR2 sequences are LNHDA and SQIVND (reference sequence). The CDR3 spans 15 residues. Trimming shortened V by 1 base and J by 0 bases, and 8 bases separated the two germline ends. CDR3 loop: CASSIASGSTDTQYF. CDR3 sequence (DNA): TGTGCCAGTAGTATAGCATCCGGTAGCACAGATACGCAGTATTTT.

This clone has a single count. V gene TRBV9 combines with J gene TRBJ2-3; a weak D match, TRBD2 (6 bases). The germline V and J ends were trimmed by 0 bases and 1 base, with 9 bases remaining between them. Germline CDR1 is SGDLS and CDR2 is YYNGEE. There are 15 residues in the CDR3. The CDR3 nucleotides read TGTGCCAGCAGCGTAGGAATAGCGGGCACAGATACGCAGTATTTT. The encoded protein is CASSVGIAGTDTQYF. Full variable domain (rest looked up from reference TRBV9 and TRBJ2-3): DSGVTQTPKHLITATGQRVTLRCSPRSGDLSVYWYQQSLDQGLQFLIQYYNGEERAKGNILERFSAQQFPDLHSELNLSSLELGDSALYFCASSVGIAGTDTQYFGPGTRLTVL.

The rearrangement links TRBV7-2 to TRBJ2-7, with 10 bases aligning to TRBD1. The CDR3 extends over 16 amino acids. CDR1 and CDR2 (germline): SGHTA, FQGNSA. With 5 bases clipped from V and 3 bases from J, the junction kept 10 bases outside the gene matches. For the CDR3, the DNA is TGTGCCAGCAGCCTCCTGGGACAGGGGTCCCTCTACGAGCAGTACTTC. Its translation: CASSLLGQGSLYEQYF.

This chain links TRBV9 with TRBJ2-3; 11 bases are a match to TRBD2. The germline gives CDR1 SGDLS, CDR2 YYNGEE. CDR3 length: 16 amino acids. V dropped 2 bases and J dropped 2; count of bases not matched to a gene: 4. CDR3 loop: CASSVYSGGVTDTQYF. CDR3 sequence (DNA): TGTGCCAGCAGCGTCTATAGCGGGGGGGTCACAGATACGCAGTATTTT.

This clone has a single count. The J gene is TRBJ2-1, the V gene TRBV11-2; tentative D call: TRBD2 (5 bases). Germline values: CDR1 SGHAT, CDR2 FQNNGV. The CDR3 is made up of 17 amino acids. The V gene lost 4 bases and the J gene lost 5 bases, with 21 bases spanning the gap. This CDR3 reads CASSYRYGLAENNEQFF. For the CDR3, the DNA is TGTGCCAGCAGCTACCGTTACGGGCTAGCCGAGAACAATGAGCAGTTCTTC.

The J gene is TRBJ2-1, the V gene TRBV9; 7 positions agree with TRBD1. This CDR3 spans 13 amino acids. The germline gives CDR1 SGDLS, CDR2 YYNGEE. With 0 bases clipped from V and 6 bases from J, the junction kept 0 bases outside the gene matches. CDR3 DNA: TGTGCCAGCAGCGTAGCAGGGGGCAATGAGCAGTTCTTC. Protein product: CASSVAGGNEQFF.

The rearrangement links TRBV27 to TRBJ1-1; D unclear. V was shortened by 3 bases and J by 2 bases, with 7 bases between the two germline ends. The V gene's germline CDR1 is MNHEY and CDR2 SMNVEV (reference sequence). This CDR3 is 13 amino acids long. CDR3 sequence reads: CASSLLSNTEAFF. Here the CDR3 DNA reads TGTGCCAGCAGTTTGTTGAGTAACACTGAAGCTTTCTTT.

The chain carries TRBV10-3 and TRBJ2-3; possible D gene TRBD2, 6 bases. Germline CDR1 ENHRY, CDR2 SYGVKD. The V and J ends lost 2 bases and 0 bases respectively, with 15 bases between them. The CDR3 runs 17 residues. This CDR3 reads CAISEVERVFSTDTQYF. The CDR3 DNA is TGTGCCATCAGTGAGGTCGAGCGGGTTTTTAGCACAGATACGCAGTATTTT.

This clone showed up just once. The CDR3 protein is CASSLEGLAAYEQYF. Here the CDR3 DNA reads TGTGCCAGCAGCTTGGAGGGACTAGCGGCCTACGAGCAGTACTTC. The rearrangement links TRBV5-4 to TRBJ2-7; 11 bases map to TRBD2. The junction had 1 base not matched to a gene; V was cut back by 0 bases and J by 2 bases. This CDR3 comprises 15 residues. The germline CDR1 and CDR2 sequences are SGHNT and YYREEE (reference sequence).

V gene TRBV13 combines with J gene TRBJ2-3; maybe TRBD2 (5 bases). The CDR3 sequence is 14 residues long. V was pared by 5 bases and J by 5 bases, with 14 bases between. From germline, CDR1 is PRHDT and CDR2 FYEKMQ (reference sequence). The chain's CDR3 is CASSHRTGEDTQYF. CDR3 nucleotides: TGTGCCAGCAGCCACCGGACTGGGGAAGATACGCAGTATTTT. The entire variable domain, with the rest obtained from reference TRBV13 and TRBJ2-3, is as follows: AAGVIQSPRHLIKEKRETATLKCYPIPRHDTVYWYQQGPGQDPQFLISFYEKMQSDKGSIPDRFSAQQFSDYHSELNMSSLELGDSALYFCASSHRTGEDTQYFGPGTRLTVL.

This chain joins TRBV30 and TRBJ2-7, with D tentatively TRBD1 (6 bases). Germline V gene lookup returns CDR1 GTSNPN and CDR2 SVGIG (reference sequence). Trimming pared 5 bases from V and 2 bases from J, leaving 34 bases between. This CDR3 is built from 20 residues. CDR3 in amino acids: CAWEGKTSGDPGTRAYEQYF. CDR3 DNA: TGTGCCTGGGAGGGGAAGACCTCTGGGGACCCCGGGACAAGAGCCTACGAGCAGTACTTC.

The chain employs TRBV7-9 and TRBJ2-3; 8 bases fit TRBD2. CDR3 length equals 17 residues. Germline CDR1 SEHNR, CDR2 FQNEAQ (reference sequence). The V segment lost 7 bases and the J segment 0 bases; nucleotides outside the gene matches: 12. The CDR3 nucleotides read TGTGCCAGCAACTTTGACCCCGGACTAGCTAGCACAGATACGCAGTATTTT. Encoded protein: CASNFDPGLASTDTQYF.

The CDR3 region has the DNA TGCGCCAGCAGCTTAGGCGGGGGGGCCGCAGAGACCCAGTACTTC. Protein product: CASSLGGGAAETQYF. V gene TRBV5-1 combines with J gene TRBJ2-5; TRBD2 matches at 9 bases. V shed 2 bases and J 4 bases; nucleotides not matched to a gene: 6. Germline-derived CDR1 and CDR2 are SGHRS and YFSETQ. The CDR3 loop spans 15 amino acids.

The table lists this clone with a count of one. The gene calls are TRBV11-2 and TRBJ2-7, with 10 bases aligning to TRBD1. Germline V gives CDR1 SGHAT, CDR2 FQNNGV. This CDR3 has 14 amino acids. With 2 bases clipped from V and 5 bases from J, the junction kept 3 bases outside the gene matches. The CDR3 bases are TGTGCCAGCAGCTTATTGGACAGGGGGAACGAGCAGTACTTC. Protein: CASSLLDRGNEQYF.

The V call is TRBV5-1, the J call TRBJ2-1; a possible D gene is TRBD1 (5 bases). CDR1 SGHRS and CDR2 YFSETQ come from the germline V gene. Trimming left V 0 bases short and J 10 bases short, with 11 bases between. The CDR3 is 13 residues long. The CDR3 reads CASSLVGVNEQFF. The CDR3 nucleotides read TGCGCCAGCAGCTTGGTAGGGGTCAACGAGCAGTTCTTC.

Of note for this clone: The junction differs from germline at one of its ends, possibly a read error. The chain combines TRBV11-2 with TRBJ2-5, with D possibly matching TRBD2 (5 bases). In germline, CDR1 is SGHAT, CDR2 FQNNGV. The CDR3 sequence is 13 residues long. DNA of the CDR3: TGTGCCAGCAGCTTAGGAACCGGGGAGACGCAGTACTTC. This encodes CASSLGTGETQYF.